This TCR beta chain was found in a study of blood T cell repertoires in COVID-19. In the authors' workflow: Estimates of nucleated cell counts were drawn from the amplification of reference gene primers. Only in-frame clones appear in the TCRdb table, and some are missing; sequencing was by immunoSEQ multiplex PCR. D and trimming come from the DNA, and the V and J calls and clone size come from that table. The table records roughly 180,000 clones, around 88% of them present only once. Trimming removed 6 bases from V and 7 bases from J; junction bases left unmatched: 7. Germline CDR1 is MDHEN and CDR2 is SYDVKM. The CDR3 is made up of 15 amino acids.

V is TRBV28 and J is TRBJ1-6, with TRBD1 matching over 9 bases. The receptor was derived from a woman between 50 and 59 years old in a cohort exposed to, infected with or recovered from COVID-19 (not recorded which). The sequencing sample was made of PBMCs or T cells enriched from blood (not recorded which). Here the CDR3 reads CASRPQGARNSPLHF. The CDR3 DNA is TGTGCCAGCAGGCCACAGGGGGCGCGAAATTCACCCCTCCACTTT.